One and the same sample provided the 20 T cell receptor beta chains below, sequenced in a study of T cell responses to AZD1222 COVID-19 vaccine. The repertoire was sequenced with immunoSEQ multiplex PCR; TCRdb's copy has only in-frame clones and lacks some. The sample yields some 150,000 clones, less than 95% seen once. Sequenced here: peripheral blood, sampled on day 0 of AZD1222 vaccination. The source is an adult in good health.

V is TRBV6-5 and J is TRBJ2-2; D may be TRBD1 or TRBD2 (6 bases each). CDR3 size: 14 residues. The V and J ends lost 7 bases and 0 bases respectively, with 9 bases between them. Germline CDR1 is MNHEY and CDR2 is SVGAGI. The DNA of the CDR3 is TGTGCCAGCAAGAGGGGGGCGAACACCGGGGAGCTGTTTTTT. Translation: CASKRGANTGELFF.

CDR3 sequence: CATSRESLAGSRGETQYF. The DNA for the CDR3 is TGTGCCACCAGCAGAGAGTCACTAGCGGGAAGTCGAGGAGAGACCCAGTACTTC. The V and J genes are TRBV15 and TRBJ2-5; 10 bases agree with TRBD2. V gave up 0 bases and J gave up 4 bases; unmatched junction bases: 11. CDR1 and CDR2 from the germline V gene are LNHNV and YYDKDF (reference sequence). The CDR3 covers 18 residues.

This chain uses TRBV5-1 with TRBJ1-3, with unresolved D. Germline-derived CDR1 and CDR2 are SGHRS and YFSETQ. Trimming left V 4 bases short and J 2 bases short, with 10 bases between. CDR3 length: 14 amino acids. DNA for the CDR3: TGCGCCAGCAGCCCCCAGTCGCCTGGAAACACCATATATTTT. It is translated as CASSPQSPGNTIYF.

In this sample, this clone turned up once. The CDR3: CASTIGVLSGANVLTF. The CDR3 DNA reads TGTGCCAGCACCATCGGGGTCCTCTCTGGGGCCAACGTCCTGACTTTC. This rearrangement joins TRBV28 to TRBJ2-6; a weak D match, TRBD2 (5 bases). This CDR3 has 16 amino acids. Germline V gene sequence: CDR1 MDHEN, CDR2 SYDVKM. V was trimmed by 7 bases and J by 0 bases, leaving 13 bases between them.

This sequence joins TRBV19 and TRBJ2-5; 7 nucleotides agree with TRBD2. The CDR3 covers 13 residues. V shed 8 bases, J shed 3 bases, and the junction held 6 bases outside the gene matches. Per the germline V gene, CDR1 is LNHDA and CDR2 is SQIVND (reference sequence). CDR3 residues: CASSKTSEETQYF. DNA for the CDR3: TGTGCCAGTTCTAAAACTAGCGAAGAGACCCAGTACTTC.

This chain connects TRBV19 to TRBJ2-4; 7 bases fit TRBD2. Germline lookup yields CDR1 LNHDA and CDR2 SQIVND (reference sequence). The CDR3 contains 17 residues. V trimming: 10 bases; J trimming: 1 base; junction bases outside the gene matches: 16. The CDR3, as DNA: TGTGCCACCCAAGGGGATATGGCGGGAGATGCCAAAAACATTCAGTACTTC. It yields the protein CATQGDMAGDAKNIQYF.

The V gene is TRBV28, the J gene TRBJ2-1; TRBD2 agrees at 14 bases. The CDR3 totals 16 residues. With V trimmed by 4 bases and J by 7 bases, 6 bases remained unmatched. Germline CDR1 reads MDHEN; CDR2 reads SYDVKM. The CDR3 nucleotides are TGTGCCAGCAGTTCGGGACTAGCGGGAGCGGGTAATGAGCAGTTCTTC. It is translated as CASSSGLAGAGNEQFF.

The CDR3 region is CASDGRETQYF. The CDR3 DNA reads TGTGCCAGCGACGGGAGAGAGACCCAGTACTTC. The chain recombines TRBV7-3 with TRBJ2-5; D possibly corresponds to TRBD2 (6 bases). The V end lost 8 bases, the J end lost 4 bases, and 8 bases lay between the germline ends. Germline CDR1 is SGHTA and CDR2 is FQGTGA. CDR3 length: 11 residues. The full variable domain, rest sourced from reference TRBV7-3 and TRBJ2-5, is GAGVSQTPSNKVTEKGKYVELRCDPISGHTALYWYRQSLGQGPEFLIYFQGTGAADDSGLPNDRFFAVRPEGSVSTLKIQRTERGDSAVYLCASDGRETQYFGPGTRLLVL.

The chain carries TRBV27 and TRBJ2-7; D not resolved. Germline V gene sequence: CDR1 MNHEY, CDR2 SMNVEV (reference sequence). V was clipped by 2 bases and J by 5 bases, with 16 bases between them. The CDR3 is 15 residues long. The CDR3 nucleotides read TGTGCCAGCAGTTTAGGTCAGCAGAGAGTCCACGAGCAGTACTTC. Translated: CASSLGQQRVHEQYF.

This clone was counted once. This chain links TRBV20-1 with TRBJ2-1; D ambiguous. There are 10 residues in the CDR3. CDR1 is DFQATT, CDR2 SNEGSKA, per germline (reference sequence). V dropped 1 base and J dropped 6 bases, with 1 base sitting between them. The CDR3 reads CSARVNEQFF. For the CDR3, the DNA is TGCAGTGCTAGAGTCAATGAGCAGTTCTTC.

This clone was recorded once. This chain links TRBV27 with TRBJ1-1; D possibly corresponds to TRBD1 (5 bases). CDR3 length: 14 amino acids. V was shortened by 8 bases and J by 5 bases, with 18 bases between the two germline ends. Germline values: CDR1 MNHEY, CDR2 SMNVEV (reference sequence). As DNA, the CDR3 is TGTGCCAGCGGGGGGTGGTGGGATGGGACTGAAGCTTTCTTT. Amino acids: CASGGWWDGTEAFF.

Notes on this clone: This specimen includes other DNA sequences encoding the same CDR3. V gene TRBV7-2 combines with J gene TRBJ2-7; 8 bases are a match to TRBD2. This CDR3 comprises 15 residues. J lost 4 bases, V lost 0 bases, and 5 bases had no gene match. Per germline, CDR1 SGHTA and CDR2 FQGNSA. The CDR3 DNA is TGTGCCAGCAGCTTAGCTACTAGCGGACTGTACGAGCAGTACTTC. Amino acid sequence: CASSLATSGLYEQYF.

CDR3 coding DNA: TGCGCCAGCAGCCAACTAAATGGACAGGGGGCCTACGAGCAGTACTTC. Translation gives CASSQLNGQGAYEQYF. The chain carries TRBV4-1 and TRBJ2-7; 10 nucleotides match TRBD1. The CDR3 consists of 16 residues. Germline V lookup: CDR1 MGHRA, CDR2 YSYEKL. With V trimmed by 2 bases and J by 2 bases, 6 bases remained unmatched.

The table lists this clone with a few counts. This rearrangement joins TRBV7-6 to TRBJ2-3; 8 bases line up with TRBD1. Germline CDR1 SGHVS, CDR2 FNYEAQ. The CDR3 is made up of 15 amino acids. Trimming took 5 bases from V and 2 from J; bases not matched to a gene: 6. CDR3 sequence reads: CASSPSQGATDTQYF. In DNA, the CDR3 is TGTGCCAGCAGCCCTAGTCAGGGGGCCACAGATACGCAGTATTTT. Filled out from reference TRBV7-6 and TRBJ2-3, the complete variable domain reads GAGVSQSPRYKVTKRGQDVALRCDPISGHVSLYWYRQALGQGPEFLTYFNYEAQQDKSGLPNDRFSAERPEGSISTLTIQRTEQRDSAMYRCASSPSQGATDTQYFGPGTRLTVL.

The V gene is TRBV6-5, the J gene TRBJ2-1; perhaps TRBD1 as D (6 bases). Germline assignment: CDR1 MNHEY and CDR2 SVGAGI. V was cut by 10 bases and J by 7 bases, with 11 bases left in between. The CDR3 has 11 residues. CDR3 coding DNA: TGTGCCACCTGGGGGCGGAATGAGCAGTTCTTC. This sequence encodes CATWGRNEQFF.

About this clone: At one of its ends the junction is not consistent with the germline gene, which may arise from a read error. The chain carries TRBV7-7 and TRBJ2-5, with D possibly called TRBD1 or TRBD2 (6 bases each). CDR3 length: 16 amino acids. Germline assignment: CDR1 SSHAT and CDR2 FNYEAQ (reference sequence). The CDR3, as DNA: TGTGCTAGCAGCTTAGGCAGGGTAGGGGGGAAAGAGACCCAGTACTTC. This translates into CASSLGRVGGKETQYF.

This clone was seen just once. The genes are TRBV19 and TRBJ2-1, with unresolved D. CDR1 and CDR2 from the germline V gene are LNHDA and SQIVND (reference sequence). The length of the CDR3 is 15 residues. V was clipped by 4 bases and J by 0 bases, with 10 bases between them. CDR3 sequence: CASSKGYSSYNEQFF. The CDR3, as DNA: TGTGCCAGTAGTAAGGGCTACAGCTCCTACAATGAGCAGTTCTTC.

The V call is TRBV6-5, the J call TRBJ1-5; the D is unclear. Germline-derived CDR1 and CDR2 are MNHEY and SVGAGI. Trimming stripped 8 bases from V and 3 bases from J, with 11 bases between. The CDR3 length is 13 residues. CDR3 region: CASARADNQPQHF. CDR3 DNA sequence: TGTGCCAGCGCGAGGGCGGACAATCAGCCCCAGCATTTT.

The CDR3 spells CASSSQGLAGNTIYF. DNA of the CDR3: TGTGCCAGCAGTTCACAGGGTCTCGCTGGAAACACCATATATTTT. The J gene is TRBJ1-3, the V gene TRBV28; the D gene is possibly TRBD1 (6 bases). V was clipped by 4 bases and J by 2 bases, with 12 bases between them. From germline, CDR1 is MDHEN and CDR2 SYDVKM. The CDR3 loop spans 15 amino acids.

Here the CDR3 DNA reads TGTGCCAGTAGACAGACCTACAATGAGCAGTTCTTC. This encodes CASRQTYNEQFF. The chain couples TRBV28 to TRBJ2-1; weak D call: TRBD1 (5 bases). Trimming took off 9 bases at V and 2 bases at J, with 8 bases between the two ends. This CDR3 contains 12 residues. CDR1 MDHEN and CDR2 SYDVKM come from the germline V gene.